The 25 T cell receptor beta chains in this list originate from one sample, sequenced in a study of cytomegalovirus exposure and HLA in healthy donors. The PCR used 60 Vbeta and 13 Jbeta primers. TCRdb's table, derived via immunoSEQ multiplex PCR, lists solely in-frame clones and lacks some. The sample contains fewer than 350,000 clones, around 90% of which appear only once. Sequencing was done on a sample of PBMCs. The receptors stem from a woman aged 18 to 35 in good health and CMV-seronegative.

CDR3 amino acids: CASSLGRGPTEAFF. DNA of the CDR3: TGTGCCAGCAGCTTAGGCAGGGGACCCACTGAAGCTTTCTTT. V and J are TRBV7-8 and TRBJ1-1, with a weak D call TRBD1 (6 bases). Per the germline V gene, CDR1 is SGHVS and CDR2 is FQNEAQ. The CDR3 length is 14 residues. Trimming pared 1 base from V and 4 bases from J, leaving 10 bases between.

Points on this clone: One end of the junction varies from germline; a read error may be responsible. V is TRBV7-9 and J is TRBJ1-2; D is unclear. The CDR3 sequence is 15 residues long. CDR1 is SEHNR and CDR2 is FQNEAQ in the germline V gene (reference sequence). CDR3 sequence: CSSSLGGFTNYGYTF. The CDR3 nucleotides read TGTTCCAGCAGCTTAGGAGGGTTTACTAACTATGGCTACACCTTC. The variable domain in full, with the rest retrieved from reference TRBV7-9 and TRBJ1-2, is DTGVSQNPRHKITKRGQNVTFRCDPISEHNRLYWYRQTLGQGPEFLTYFQNEAQLEKSRLLSDRFSAERPKGSFSTLEIQRTEQGDSAMYLCSSSLGGFTNYGYTFGSGTRLTVV.

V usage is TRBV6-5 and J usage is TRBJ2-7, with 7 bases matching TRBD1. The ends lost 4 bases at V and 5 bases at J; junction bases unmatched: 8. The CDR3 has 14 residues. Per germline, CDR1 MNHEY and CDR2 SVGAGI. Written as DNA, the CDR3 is TGTGCCAGCAGTTCCGGGACAGCATCCGACGAGCAGTACTTC. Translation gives CASSSGTASDEQYF.

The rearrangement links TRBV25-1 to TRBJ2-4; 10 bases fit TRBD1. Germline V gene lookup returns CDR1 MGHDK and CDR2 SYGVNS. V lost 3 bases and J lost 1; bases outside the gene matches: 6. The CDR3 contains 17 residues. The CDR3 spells CASSDYGQGEAKNIQYF. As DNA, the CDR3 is TGTGCCAGCAGTGACTACGGACAGGGGGAGGCCAAAAACATTCAGTACTTC. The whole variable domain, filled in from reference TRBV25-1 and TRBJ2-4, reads EADIYQTPRYLVIGTGKKITLECSQTMGHDKMYWYQQDPGMELHLIHYSYGVNSTEKGDLSSESTVSRIRTEHFPLTLESARPSHTSQYLCASSDYGQGEAKNIQYFGAGTRLSVL.

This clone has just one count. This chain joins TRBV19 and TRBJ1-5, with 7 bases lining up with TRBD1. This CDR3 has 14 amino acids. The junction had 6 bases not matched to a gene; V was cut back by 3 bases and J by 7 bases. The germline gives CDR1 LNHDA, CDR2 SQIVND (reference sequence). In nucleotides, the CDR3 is TGTGCCAGTAGTATTCAGGGGGTGGGACAGCCCCAGCATTTT. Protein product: CASSIQGVGQPQHF.

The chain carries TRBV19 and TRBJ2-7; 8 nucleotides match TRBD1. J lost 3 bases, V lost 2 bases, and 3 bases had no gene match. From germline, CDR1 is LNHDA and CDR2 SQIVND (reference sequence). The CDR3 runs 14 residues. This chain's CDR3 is CASSIIGTGYEQYF. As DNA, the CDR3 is TGTGCCAGTAGTATAATTGGGACAGGCTACGAGCAGTACTTC.

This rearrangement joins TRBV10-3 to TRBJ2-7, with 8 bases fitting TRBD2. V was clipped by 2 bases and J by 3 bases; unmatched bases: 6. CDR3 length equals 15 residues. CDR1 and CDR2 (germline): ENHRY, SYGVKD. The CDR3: CAISETGLGGYEQYF. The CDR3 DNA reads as TGTGCCATCAGTGAGACGGGACTAGGGGGCTACGAGCAGTACTTC.

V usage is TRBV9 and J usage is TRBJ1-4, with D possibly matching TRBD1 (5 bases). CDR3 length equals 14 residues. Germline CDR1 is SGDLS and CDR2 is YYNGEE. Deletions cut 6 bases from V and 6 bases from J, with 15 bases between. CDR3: CASITPWGDEKLFF. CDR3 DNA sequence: TGTGCCAGCATCACCCCGTGGGGCGATGAAAAACTGTTTTTT.

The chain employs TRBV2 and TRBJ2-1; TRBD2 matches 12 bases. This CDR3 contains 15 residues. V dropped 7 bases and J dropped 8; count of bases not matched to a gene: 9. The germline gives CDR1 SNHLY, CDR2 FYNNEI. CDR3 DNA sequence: TGTGCCAGCAATGTCCTAGCGGGGGGGCCTTATGAGCAGTTCTTC. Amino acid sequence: CASNVLAGGPYEQFF.

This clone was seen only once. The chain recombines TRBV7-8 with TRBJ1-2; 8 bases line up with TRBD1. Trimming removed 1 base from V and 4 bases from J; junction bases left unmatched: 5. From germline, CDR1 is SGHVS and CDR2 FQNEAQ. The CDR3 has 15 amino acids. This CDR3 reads CASSLGGQGGYGYTF. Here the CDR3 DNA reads TGTGCCAGCAGCTTAGGTGGACAGGGCGGCTATGGCTACACCTTC.

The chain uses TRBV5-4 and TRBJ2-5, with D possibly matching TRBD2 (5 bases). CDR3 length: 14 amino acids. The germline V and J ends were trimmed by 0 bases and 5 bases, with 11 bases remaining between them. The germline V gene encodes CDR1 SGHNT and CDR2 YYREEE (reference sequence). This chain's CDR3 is CASSLASSLETQYF. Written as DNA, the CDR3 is TGTGCCAGCAGCTTGGCCTCTAGCTTGGAGACCCAGTACTTC.

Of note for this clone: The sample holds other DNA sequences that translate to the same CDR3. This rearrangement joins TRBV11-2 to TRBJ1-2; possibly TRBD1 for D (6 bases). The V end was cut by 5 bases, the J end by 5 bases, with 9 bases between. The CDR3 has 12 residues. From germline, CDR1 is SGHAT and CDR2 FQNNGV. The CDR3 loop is CASSLGQYGYTF. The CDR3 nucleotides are TGTGCCAGCAGCCTAGGACAGTATGGCTACACCTTC.

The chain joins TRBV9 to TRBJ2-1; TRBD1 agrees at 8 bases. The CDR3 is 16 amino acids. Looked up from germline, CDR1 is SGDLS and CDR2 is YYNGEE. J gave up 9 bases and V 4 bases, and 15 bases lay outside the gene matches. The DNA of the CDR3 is TGTGCCAGCAGCACCCCCGTGGTACAGGGGGGAACTGAGCAGTTCTTC. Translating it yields CASSTPVVQGGTEQFF.

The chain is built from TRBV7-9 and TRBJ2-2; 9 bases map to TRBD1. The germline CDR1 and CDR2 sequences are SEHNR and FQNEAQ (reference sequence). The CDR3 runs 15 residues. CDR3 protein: CAGSVRQGGTGELFF. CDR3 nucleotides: TGTGCTGGCAGCGTAAGACAGGGGGGCACCGGGGAGCTGTTTTTT. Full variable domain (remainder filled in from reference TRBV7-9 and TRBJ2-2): DTGVSQNPRHKITKRGQNVTFRCDPISEHNRLYWYRQTLGQGPEFLTYFQNEAQLEKSRLLSDRFSAERPKGSFSTLEIQRTEQGDSAMYLCAGSVRQGGTGELFFGEGSRLTVL.

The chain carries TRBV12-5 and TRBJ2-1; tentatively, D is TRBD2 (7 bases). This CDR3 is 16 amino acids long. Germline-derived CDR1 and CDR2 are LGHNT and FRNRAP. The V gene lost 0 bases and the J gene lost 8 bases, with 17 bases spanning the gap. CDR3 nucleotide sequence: TGTGCTAGTGGTTTGGTAATGGGGGGGCCGCGCGATGAGCAGTTCTTC. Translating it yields CASGLVMGGPRDEQFF.

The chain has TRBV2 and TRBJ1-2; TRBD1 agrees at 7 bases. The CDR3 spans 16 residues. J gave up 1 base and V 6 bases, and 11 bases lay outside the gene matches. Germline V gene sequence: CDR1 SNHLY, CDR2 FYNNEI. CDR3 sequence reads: CASRGPGQTHNYGYTF. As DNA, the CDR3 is TGTGCCAGCAGAGGTCCGGGACAGACTCATAACTATGGCTACACCTTC.

This chain's CDR3 is CASSLGATDTQYF. The CDR3 DNA is TGCGCCAGCAGCCTCGGAGCGACAGATACGCAGTATTTT. V is TRBV5-1 and J is TRBJ2-3; no reliable D call. In germline, CDR1 is SGHRS, CDR2 YFSETQ. There are 13 residues in the CDR3. V was trimmed by 4 bases and J by 3 bases, leaving 9 bases between them.

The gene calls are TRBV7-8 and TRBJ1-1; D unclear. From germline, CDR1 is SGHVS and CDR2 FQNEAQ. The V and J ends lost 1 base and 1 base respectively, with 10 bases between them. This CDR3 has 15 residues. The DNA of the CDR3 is TGTGCCAGCAGCTTAGGGCCTTACACGAACACTGAAGCTTTCTTT. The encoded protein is CASSLGPYTNTEAFF. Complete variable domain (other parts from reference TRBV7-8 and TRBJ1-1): GAGVSQSPRYKVAKRGQDVALRCDPISGHVSLFWYQQALGQGPEFLTYFQNEAQLDKSGLPSDRFFAERPEGSVSTLKIQRTQQEDSAVYLCASSLGPYTNTEAFFGQGTRLTVV.

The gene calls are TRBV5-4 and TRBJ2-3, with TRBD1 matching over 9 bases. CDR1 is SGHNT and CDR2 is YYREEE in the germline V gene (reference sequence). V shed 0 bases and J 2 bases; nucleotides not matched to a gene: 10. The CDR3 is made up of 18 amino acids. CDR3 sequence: CASSLVGRGQGITDTQYF. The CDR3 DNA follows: TGTGCCAGCAGCTTGGTGGGTCGAGGACAGGGGATCACAGATACGCAGTATTTT.

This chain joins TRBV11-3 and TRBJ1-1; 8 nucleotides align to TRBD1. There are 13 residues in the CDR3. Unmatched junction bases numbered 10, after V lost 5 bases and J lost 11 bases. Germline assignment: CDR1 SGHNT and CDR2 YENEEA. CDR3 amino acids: CASSPGTGGAAFF. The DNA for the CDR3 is TGTGCCAGCAGCCCAGGGACAGGAGGGGCCGCTTTCTTT.

In DNA, the CDR3 is TGTGCCAGCAGCCCGGGGTTCGAGGACACTGAAGCTTTCTTT. This gives the protein CASSPGFEDTEAFF. J is TRBJ1-1 and V is TRBV9; no firm D call. Trimming cost V 4 bases and J 3 bases, with 13 bases left between them. This CDR3 has 14 amino acids. The germline gives CDR1 SGDLS, CDR2 YYNGEE.

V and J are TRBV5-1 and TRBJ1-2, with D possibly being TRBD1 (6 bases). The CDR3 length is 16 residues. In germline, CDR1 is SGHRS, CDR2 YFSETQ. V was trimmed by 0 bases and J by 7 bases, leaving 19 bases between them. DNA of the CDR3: TGCGCCAGCAGCTTGGCCGGGGGGCTCGTTATAAGTGGCTACACCTTC. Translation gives CASSLAGGLVISGYTF.

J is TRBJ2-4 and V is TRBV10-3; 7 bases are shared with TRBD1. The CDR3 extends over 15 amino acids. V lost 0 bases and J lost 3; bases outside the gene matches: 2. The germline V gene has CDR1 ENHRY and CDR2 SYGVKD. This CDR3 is CAISESTGVKNIQYF. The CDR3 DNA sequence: TGTGCCATCAGTGAGTCCACAGGGGTCAAAAACATTCAGTACTTC.

The CDR3 spells CASSGGQGADTQYF. For the CDR3, the DNA is TGTGCCAGCAGTGGGGGACAGGGGGCAGATACGCAGTATTTT. J is TRBJ2-3 and V is TRBV6-4; 11 nucleotides agree with TRBD1. The CDR3 contains 14 residues. Trimming removed 4 bases from V and 4 bases from J; junction bases left unmatched: 1. The germline V gene encodes CDR1 MRHNA and CDR2 SNTAGT.

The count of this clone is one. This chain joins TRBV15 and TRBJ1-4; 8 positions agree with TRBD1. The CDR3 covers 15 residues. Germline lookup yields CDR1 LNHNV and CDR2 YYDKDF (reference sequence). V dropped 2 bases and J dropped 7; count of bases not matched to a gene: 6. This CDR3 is CATSRSTGVGEKLFF. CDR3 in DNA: TGTGCCACCAGCAGATCGACAGGGGTGGGTGAAAAACTGTTTTTT.